The T cell receptor (beta chain) described here comes from a study of OX40 agonist ivuxolimab in advanced cancers. Study context: Every 2 weeks, ivuxolimab was infused into the patients intravenously at between 0.01 and 10 mg/kg.

Note on this clone: Its antigen is still unknown.

The data were produced by immunoSEQ multiplex PCR, yet TCRdb's version contains in-frame clones alone and is incomplete. The repertoire consists of tens of thousands of clones, with 84% occurring once and the leading ten covering 1.1%. General study findings and limits: There were also nonresponders showing low normalized T-cell clonal expansion. Averaging showed that CD8+ T cells had more expanded clones than CD4+ did.

The receptor was derived from an adult with an advanced solid tumor such as melanoma, head and neck, liver or kidney cancer. The sample in question was CD4+ or CD8+ T cells sorted from blood, obtained in a trial of the OX40 agonist ivuxolimab.

The DNA for the CDR3 is TGTGCCAGCAGCGTGCCGGGACAGGGGATTCAGGCCGATTACAATGAGCAGTTCTTC. Residues: CASSVPGQGIQADYNEQFF. This sequence joins TRBV21-1 and TRBJ2-1; the table's D call of TRBD1 was not tested on the DNA. TRBV21-1 is described as a pseudogene. The CDR3 runs 19 residues.